Included here is one T cell receptor beta chain sequence, with context. Antigen unknown. The primer mix had 60 Vbeta and 13 Jbeta primers. The assay was immunoSEQ multiplex PCR, and TCRdb's table has in-frame clones only and misses some. The sample shows more than 100,000 clones, around 76% of them seen only once. This sample is drawn from a study of cytomegalovirus exposure and HLA in healthy donors. Study conclusions and caveats: Another analysis was done later, and it associated roughly 15,000 TCR beta sequences with HLA alleles at 0.05 false discovery rate.

The specimen sequenced was PBMCs. The sequence came from a man aged 55 to 69 in good health and CMV-seropositive.

The CDR3 loop reads CASSPQGANTGELFF. In nucleotides, the CDR3 is TGTGCCAGCTCACCTCAGGGGGCGAACACCGGGGAGCTGTTTTTT. The chain links TRBV18 to TRBJ2-2; 7 positions match TRBD1. The trim removed 3 bases at V and 0 bases at J, leaving 1 base unmatched. CDR3 length equals 15 residues. Germline lookup yields CDR1 KGHSH and CDR2 LQKENI. The full variable domain, with the rest looked up from reference TRBV18 and TRBJ2-2, is NAGVMQNPRHLVRRRGQEARLRCSPMKGHSHVYWYRQLPEEGLKFMVYLQKENIIDESGMPKERFSAEFPKEGPSILRIQQVVRGDSAAYFCASSPQGANTGELFFGEGSRLTVL.